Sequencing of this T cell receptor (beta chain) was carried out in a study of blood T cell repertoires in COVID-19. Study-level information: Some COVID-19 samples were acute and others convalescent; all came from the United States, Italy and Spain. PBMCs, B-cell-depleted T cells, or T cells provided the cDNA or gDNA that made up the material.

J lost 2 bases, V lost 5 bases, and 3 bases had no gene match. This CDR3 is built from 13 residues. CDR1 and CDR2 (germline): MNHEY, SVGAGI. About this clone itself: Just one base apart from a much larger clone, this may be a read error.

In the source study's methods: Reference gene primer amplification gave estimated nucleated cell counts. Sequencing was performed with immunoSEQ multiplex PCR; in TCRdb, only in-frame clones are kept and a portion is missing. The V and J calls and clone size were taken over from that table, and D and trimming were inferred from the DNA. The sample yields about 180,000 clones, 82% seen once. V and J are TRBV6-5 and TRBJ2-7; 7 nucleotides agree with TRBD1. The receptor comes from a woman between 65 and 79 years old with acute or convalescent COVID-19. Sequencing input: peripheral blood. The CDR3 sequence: CASSRDSTYEQYF. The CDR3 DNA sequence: TGTGCCAGCAGTCGGGACAGTACCTACGAGCAGTACTTC.